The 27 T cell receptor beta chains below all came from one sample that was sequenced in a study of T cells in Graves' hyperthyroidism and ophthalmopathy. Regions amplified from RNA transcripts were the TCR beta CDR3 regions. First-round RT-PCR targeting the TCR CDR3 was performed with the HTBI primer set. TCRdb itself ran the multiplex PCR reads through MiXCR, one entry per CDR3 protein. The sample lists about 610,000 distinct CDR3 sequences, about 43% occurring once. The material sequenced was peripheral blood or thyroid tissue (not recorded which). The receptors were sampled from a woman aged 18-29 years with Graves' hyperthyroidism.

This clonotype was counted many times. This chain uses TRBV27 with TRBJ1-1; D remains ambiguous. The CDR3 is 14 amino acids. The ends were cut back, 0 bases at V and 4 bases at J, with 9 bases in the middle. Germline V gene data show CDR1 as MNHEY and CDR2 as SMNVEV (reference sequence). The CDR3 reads CASSLSASRTEAFF. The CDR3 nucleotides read TGTGCCAGCAGTTTATCGGCGAGTCGCACTGAAGCTTTCTTT.

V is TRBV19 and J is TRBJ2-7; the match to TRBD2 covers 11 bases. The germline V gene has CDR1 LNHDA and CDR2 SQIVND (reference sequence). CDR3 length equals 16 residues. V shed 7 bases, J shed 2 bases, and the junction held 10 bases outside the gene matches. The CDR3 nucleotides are TGTGCCAGTACTACTAGGACTAGCGGGTTGGCCTACGAGCAGTACTTC. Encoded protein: CASTTRTSGLAYEQYF.

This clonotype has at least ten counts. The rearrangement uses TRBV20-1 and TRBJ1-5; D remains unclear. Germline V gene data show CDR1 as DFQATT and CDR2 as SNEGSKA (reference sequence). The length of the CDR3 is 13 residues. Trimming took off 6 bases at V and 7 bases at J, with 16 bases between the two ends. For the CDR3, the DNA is TGCAGTGCCCGTCTCCGGGTTGGACAGCCCCAGCATTTT. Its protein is CSARLRVGQPQHF.

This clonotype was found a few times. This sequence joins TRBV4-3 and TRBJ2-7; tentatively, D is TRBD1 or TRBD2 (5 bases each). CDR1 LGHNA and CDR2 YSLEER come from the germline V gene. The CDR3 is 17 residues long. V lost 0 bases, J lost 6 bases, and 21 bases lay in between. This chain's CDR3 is CASSQDRGSAYGGEQYF. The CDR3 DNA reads TGCGCCAGCAGCCAAGATAGAGGGAGCGCTTATGGGGGCGAGCAGTACTTC.

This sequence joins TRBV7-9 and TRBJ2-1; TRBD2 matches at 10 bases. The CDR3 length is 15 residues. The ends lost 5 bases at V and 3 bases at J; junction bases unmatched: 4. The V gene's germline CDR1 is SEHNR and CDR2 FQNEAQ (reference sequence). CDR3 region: CASSPTSGIYNEQFF. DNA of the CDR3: TGTGCCAGCAGCCCCACTAGCGGGATCTACAATGAGCAGTTCTTC.

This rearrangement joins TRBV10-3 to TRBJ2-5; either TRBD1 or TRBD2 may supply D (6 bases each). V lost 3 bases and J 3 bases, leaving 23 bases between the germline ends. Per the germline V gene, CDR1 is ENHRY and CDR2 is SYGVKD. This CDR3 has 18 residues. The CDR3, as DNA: TGTGCCATCAGTGAAAGGGATGGTGGCGGGACAACCAAAGAGACCCAGTACTTC. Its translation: CAISERDGGGTTKETQYF.

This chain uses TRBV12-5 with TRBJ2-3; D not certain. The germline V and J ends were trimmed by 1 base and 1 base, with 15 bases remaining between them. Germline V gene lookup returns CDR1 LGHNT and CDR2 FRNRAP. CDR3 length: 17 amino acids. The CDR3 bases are TGTGCTAGTGGTTTGGGGGTACTACCCTCACGCACAGATACGCAGTATTTT. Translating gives CASGLGVLPSRTDTQYF.

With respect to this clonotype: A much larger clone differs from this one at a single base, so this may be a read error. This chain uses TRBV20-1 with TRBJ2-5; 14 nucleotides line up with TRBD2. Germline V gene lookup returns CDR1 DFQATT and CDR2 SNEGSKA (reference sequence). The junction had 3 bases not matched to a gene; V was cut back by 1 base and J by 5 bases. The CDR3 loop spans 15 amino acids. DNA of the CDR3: TGCAGTGCTAGAGCGGGACTAGCGGGAGTGGAGACCCAGTACTTC. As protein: CSARAGLAGVETQYF.

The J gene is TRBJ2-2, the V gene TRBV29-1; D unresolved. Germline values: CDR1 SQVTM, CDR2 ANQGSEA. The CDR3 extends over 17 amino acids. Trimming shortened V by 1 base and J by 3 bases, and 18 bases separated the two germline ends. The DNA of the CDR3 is TGCAGCGTTGAAGGCCCCCCCGCAGGCCCTGACACCGGGGAGCTGTTTTTT. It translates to CSVEGPPAGPDTGELFF.

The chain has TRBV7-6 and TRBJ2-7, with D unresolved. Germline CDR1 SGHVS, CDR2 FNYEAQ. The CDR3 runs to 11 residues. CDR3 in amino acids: CAGPSVYEQYF. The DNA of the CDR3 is TGTGCGGGCCCCTCGGTGTACGAGCAGTACTTC.

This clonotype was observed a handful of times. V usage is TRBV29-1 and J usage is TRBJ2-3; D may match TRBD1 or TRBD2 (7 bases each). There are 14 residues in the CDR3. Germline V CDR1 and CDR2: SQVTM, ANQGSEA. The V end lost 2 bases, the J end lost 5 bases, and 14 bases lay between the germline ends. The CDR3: CSVEQGGGGDTQYF. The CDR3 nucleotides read TGCAGCGTTGAACAGGGGGGGGGTGGAGATACGCAGTATTTT.

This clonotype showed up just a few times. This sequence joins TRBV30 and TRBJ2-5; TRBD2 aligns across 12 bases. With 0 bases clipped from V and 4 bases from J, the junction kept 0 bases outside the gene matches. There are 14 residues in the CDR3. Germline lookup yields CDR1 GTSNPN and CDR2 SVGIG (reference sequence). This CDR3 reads CAWSVLAGGETQYF. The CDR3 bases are TGTGCCTGGAGTGTACTAGCGGGAGGAGAGACCCAGTACTTC.

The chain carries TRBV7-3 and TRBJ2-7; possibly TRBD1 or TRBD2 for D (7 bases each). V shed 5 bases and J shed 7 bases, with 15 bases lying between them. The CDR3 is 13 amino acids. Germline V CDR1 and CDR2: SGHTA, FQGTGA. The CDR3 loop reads CASSTGRGGEQYF. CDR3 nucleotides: TGTGCCAGCAGCACCGGCAGGGGGGGTGAGCAGTACTTC.

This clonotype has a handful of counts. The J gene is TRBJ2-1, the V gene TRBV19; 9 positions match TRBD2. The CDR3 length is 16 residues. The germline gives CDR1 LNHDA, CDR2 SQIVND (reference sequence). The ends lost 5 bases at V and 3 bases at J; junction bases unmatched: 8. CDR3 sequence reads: CASSWPAGGRYNEQFF. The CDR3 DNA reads TGTGCCAGTAGTTGGCCCGCGGGAGGGCGCTACAATGAGCAGTTCTTC.

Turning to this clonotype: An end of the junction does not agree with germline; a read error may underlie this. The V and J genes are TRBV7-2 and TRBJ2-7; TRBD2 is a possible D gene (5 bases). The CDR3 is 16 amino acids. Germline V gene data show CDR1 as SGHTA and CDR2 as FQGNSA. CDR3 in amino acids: CASSLAPGGYTGELYF. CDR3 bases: TGTGCCAGCAGCTTAGCGCCCGGAGGTTACACCGGGGAGCTGTACTTC.

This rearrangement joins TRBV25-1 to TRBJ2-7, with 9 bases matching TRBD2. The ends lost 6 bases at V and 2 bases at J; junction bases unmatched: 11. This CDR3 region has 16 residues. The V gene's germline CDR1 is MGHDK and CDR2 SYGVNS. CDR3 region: CASSVGVAGAAYEQYF. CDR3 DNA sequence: TGTGCCAGCAGCGTTGGGGTAGCGGGAGCGGCCTACGAGCAGTACTTC.

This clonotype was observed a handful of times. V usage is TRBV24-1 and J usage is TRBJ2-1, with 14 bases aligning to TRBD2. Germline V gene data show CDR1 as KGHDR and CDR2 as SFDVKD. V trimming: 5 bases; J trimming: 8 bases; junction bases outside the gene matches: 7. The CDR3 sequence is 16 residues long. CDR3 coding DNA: TGTGCCACCAGTGGAACCGGGACTAGCGGGAGCGATGAGCAGTTCTTC. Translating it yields CATSGTGTSGSDEQFF.

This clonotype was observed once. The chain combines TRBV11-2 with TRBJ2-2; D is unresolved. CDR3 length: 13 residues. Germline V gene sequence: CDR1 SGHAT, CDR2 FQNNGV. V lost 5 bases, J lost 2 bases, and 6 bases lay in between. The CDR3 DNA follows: TGTGCCAGCAGCGGGGTCAACACCGGGGAGCTGTTTTTT. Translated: CASSGVNTGELFF.

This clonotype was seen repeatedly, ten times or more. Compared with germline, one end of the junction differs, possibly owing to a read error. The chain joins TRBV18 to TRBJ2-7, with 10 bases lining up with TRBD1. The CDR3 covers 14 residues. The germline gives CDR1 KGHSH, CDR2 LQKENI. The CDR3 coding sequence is TGCGCCAGCAGTCCCGGGACAGGGGCCTACGAGCAGTACTTC. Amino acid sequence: CASSPGTGAYEQYF.

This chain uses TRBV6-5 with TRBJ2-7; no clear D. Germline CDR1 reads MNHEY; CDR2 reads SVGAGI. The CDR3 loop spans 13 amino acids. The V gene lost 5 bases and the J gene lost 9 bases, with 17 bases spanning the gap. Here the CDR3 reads CASSVLESYGQYF. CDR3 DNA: TGTGCCAGCAGTGTACTCGAGAGCTATGGGCAGTACTTC.

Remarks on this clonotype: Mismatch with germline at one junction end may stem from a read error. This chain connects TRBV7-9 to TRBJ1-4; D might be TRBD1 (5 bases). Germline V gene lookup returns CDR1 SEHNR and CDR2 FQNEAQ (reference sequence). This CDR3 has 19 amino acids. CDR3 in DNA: TGCGCCAGCAGCCAAGTGCCAGGGTTTTTTCGTCGAACTAATGAAAAACTGTTTTTT. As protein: CASSQVPGFFRRTNEKLFF.

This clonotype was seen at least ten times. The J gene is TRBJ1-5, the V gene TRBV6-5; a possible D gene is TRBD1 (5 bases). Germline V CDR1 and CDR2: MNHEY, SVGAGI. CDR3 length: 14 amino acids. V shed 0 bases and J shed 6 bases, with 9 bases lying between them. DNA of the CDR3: TGTGCCAGCAGTTACTCCCAGGGTATTCAGCCCCAGCATTTT. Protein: CASSYSQGIQPQHF.

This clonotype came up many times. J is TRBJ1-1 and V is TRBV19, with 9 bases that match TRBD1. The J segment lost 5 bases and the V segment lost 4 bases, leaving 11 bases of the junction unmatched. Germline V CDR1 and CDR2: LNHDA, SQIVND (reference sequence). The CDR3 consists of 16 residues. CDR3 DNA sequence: TGTGCCAGTAGTACCCGACAGGGGGTCCGGAGGACTGAAGCTTTCTTT. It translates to CASSTRQGVRRTEAFF. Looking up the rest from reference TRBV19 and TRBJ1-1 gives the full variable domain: DGGITQSPKYLFRKEGQNVTLSCEQNLNHDAMYWYRQDPGQGLRLIYYSQIVNDFQKGDIAEGYSVSREKKESFPLTVTSAQKNPTAFYLCASSTRQGVRRTEAFFGQGTRLTVV.

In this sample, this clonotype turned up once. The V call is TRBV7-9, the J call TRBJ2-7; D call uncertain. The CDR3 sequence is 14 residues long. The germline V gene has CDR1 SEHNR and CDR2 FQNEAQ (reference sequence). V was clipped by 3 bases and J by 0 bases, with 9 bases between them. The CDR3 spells CASSLWLLSYEQYF. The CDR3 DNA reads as TGTGCCAGCAGCTTGTGGCTACTCTCCTACGAGCAGTACTTC.

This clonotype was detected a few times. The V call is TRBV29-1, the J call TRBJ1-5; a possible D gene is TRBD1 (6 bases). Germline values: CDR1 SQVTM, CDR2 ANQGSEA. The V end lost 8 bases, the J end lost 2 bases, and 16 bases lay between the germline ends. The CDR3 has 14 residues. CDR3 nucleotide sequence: TGCAGCCAAGTTTCAGGGGCGGGCAATCAGCCCCAGCATTTT. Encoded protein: CSQVSGAGNQPQHF.

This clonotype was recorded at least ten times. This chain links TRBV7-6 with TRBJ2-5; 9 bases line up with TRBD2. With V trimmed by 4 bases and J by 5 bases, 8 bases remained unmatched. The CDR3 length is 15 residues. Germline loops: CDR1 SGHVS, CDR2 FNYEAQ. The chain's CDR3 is CASSSPGLAAETQYF. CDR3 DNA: TGTGCCAGCAGCTCCCCGGGACTAGCAGCTGAGACCCAGTACTTC.

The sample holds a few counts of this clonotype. CDR3 amino acids: CSARLTSTDTQYF. Written as DNA, the CDR3 is TGCAGTGCCAGACTCACTAGCACAGATACGCAGTATTTT. This chain links TRBV20-1 with TRBJ2-3; no clear D gene. The CDR3 covers 13 residues. Germline V lookup: CDR1 DFQATT, CDR2 SNEGSKA (reference sequence). V dropped 6 bases and J dropped 0 bases, with 10 bases sitting between them.